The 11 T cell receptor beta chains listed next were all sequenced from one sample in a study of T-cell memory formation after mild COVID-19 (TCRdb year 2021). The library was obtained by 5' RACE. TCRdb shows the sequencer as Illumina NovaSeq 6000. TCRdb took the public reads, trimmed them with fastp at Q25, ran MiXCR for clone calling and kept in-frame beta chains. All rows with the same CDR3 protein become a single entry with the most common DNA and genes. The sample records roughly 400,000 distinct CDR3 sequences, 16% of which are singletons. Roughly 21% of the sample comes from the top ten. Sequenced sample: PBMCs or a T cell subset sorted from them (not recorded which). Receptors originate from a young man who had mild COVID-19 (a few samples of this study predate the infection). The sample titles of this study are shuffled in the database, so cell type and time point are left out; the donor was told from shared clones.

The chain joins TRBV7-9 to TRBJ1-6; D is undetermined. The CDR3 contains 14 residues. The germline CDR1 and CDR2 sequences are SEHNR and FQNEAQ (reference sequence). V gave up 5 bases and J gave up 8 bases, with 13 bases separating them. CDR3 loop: CASSLPAGYSPLHF. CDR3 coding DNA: TGTGCCAGCAGCCTACCGGCCGGATATTCACCCCTCCACTTT.

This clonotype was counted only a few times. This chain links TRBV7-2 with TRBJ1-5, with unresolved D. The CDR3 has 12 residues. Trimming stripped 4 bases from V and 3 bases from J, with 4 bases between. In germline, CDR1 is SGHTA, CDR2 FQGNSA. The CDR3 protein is CASSYNNQPQHF. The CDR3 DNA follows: TGTGCCAGCAGCTACAACAATCAGCCCCAGCATTTT. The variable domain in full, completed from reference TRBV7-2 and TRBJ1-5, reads GAGVSQSPSNKVTEKGKDVELRCDPISGHTALYWYRQSLGQGLEFLIYFQGNSAPDKSGLPSDRFSAERTGGSVSTLTIQRTQQEDSAVYLCASSYNNQPQHFGDGTRLSIL.

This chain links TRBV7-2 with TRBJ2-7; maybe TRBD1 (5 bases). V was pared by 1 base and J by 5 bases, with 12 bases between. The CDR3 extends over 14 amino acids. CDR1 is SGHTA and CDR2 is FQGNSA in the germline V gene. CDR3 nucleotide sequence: TGTGCCAGCAGCTTAGTCCCTGGGGCCGACGAGCAGTACTTC. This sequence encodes CASSLVPGADEQYF.

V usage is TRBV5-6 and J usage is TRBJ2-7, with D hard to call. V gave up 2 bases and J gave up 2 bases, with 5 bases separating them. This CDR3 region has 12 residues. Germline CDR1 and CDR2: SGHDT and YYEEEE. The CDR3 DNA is TGTGCCAGCAGCTTCATGACCTACGAGCAGTACTTC. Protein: CASSFMTYEQYF.

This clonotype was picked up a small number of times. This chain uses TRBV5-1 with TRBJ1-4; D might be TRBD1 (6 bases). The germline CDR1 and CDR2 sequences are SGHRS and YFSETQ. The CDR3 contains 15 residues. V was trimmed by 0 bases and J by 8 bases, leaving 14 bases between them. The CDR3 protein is CASSLGGQIPEKLFF. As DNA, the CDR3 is TGCGCCAGCAGCTTGGGCGGACAGATACCGGAAAAACTGTTTTTT.

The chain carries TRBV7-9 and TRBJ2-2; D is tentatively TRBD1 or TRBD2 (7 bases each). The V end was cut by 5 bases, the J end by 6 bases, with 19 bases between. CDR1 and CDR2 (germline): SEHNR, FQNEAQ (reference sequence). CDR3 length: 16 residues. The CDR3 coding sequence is TGTGCCAGCAGCCAACTCCCGACAGGGAGGGCCGGGGAGCTGTTTTTT. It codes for CASSQLPTGRAGELFF.

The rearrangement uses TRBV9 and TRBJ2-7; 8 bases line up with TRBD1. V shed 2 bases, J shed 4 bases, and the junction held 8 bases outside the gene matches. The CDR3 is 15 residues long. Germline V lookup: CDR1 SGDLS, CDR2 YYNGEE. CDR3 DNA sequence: TGTGCCAGCAGCGTCGGACAGGGAATGACGTACGAGCAGTACTTC. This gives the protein CASSVGQGMTYEQYF.

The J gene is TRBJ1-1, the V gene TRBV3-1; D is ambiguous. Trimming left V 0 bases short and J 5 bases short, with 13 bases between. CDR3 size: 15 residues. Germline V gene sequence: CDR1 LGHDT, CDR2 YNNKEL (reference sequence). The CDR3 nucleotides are TGTGCCAGCAGCCAAGATCCAGTGATCGGGACTGAAGCTTTCTTT. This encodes CASSQDPVIGTEAFF.

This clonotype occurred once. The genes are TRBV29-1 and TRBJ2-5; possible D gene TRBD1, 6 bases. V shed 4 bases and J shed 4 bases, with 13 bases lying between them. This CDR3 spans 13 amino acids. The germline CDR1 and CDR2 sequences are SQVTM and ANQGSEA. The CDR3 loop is CSVVRVRGETQYF. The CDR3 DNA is TGCAGCGTTGTGAGGGTCAGGGGAGAGACCCAGTACTTC.

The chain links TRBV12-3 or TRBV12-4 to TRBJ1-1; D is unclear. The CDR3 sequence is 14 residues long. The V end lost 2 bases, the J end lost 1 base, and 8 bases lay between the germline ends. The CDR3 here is CASSLQDSNTEAFF. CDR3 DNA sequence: TGTGCCAGCAGTTTACAGGATTCGAACACTGAAGCTTTCTTT.

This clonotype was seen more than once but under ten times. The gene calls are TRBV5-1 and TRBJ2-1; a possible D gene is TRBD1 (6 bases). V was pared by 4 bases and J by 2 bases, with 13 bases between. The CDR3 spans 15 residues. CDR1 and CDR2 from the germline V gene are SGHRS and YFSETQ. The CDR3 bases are TGCGCCAGCAGCCCCCCGGGGACAACCTACAATGAGCAGTTCTTC. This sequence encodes CASSPPGTTYNEQFF.